This T cell receptor (beta chain) was sequenced during a study of T cell responses to AZD1222 COVID-19 vaccine. Study results and limitations: Spike-wide coverage was observed for vaccine-associated CD4 TCRs, with dominant responses at 160-218 and 743-854. None of the repertoires were sampled until the peak T cell response had passed.

Libraries were prepared by immunoSEQ multiplex PCR; TCRdb keeps only in-frame clonotypes and omits some of them. The sample yields fewer than 130,000 clones, roughly 89% seen once. Trimming cost V 7 bases and J 6 bases, with 13 bases left between them. Germline V CDR1 and CDR2: LNHDA, SQIVND (reference sequence). There are 13 residues in the CDR3. A single count supports this clone. Its target is unknown. This TCR was sampled from an adult who received the AZD1222 COVID-19 vaccine. Sequencing used peripheral blood, obtained 28 days after the second AZD1222 dose. This sequence joins TRBV19 and TRBJ1-5; no firm D call. CDR3 bases: TGTGCCAGTACCCTCGGGTCCGGTCAGCCCCAGCATTTT. Protein product: CASTLGSGQPQHF.